The 30 T cell receptor beta chains reported below all come from one sample, sequenced in a study of blood T cell repertoires in COVID-19 (dated by TCRdb to the early 2020s). The library was generated by the immunoSEQ multiplex PCR assay. This is the immuneACCESS table as TCRdb keeps it, with only in-frame sequences that have V and J called. A part of the clones is gone; compared with another copy, unresolved V genes explain less than half, and the rest is unexplained. The sample table records a few hundred thousand clones; around 84% of these occur just once. The ten largest make up about 0.93% of the sample. Sequenced input: peripheral blood. All receptors come from a man in his forties with acute or convalescent COVID-19.

The chain carries TRBV5-4 and TRBJ1-6; 8 positions match TRBD1. Trimming removed 0 bases from V and 10 bases from J; junction bases left unmatched: 9. The CDR3 is made up of 16 amino acids. The germline V gene encodes CDR1 SGHNT and CDR2 YYREEE (reference sequence). The CDR3 nucleotides are TGTGCCAGCAGCTTGGGAGCGACAGGGGAGGGATCACCCCTCCACTTT. This gives the protein CASSLGATGEGSPLHF. The full variable domain, its missing parts supplied by reference TRBV5-4 and TRBJ1-6, is ETGVTQSPTHLIKTRGQQVTLRCSSQSGHNTVSWYQQALGQGPQFIFQYYREEENGRGNFPPRFSGLQFPNYSSELNVNALELDDSALYLCASSLGATGEGSPLHFGNGTRLTVT.

The J gene is TRBJ1-1, the V gene TRBV6-6; the D gene is possibly TRBD1 (6 bases). CDR1 is MNHNY, CDR2 SVGAGI, per germline (reference sequence). V was pared by 6 bases and J by 7 bases, with 12 bases between. The CDR3 has 12 residues. The CDR3 bases are TGTGCCAGCAGACTGGGACACCTTGAAGCTTTCTTT. It is translated as CASRLGHLEAFF.

The rearrangement links TRBV18 to TRBJ1-4, with TRBD1 identical over 8 bases. Losses at the gene ends were 5 bases for V and 10 bases for J; bases not matched to a gene: 9. The CDR3 spans 14 residues. CDR1 is KGHSH and CDR2 is LQKENI in the germline V gene. CDR3 nucleotides: TGTGCCAGCTCATTATCGACAGGGGAGAGAAAACTGTTTTTT. It codes for CASSLSTGERKLFF.

Only one count was recorded for this clone. The chain employs TRBV27 and TRBJ2-2; D remains unclear. V was cut by 5 bases and J by 7 bases, with 8 bases left in between. This CDR3 region has 12 residues. Germline V gene data show CDR1 as MNHEY and CDR2 as SMNVEV (reference sequence). Written as DNA, the CDR3 is TGTGCCAGCAGTCCTTCTCTCGGGGAGCTGTTTTTT. Translating it yields CASSPSLGELFF.

This clone was recorded only once. This sequence joins TRBV7-9 and TRBJ1-2; possibly TRBD1 for D (6 bases). The CDR3 runs to 12 residues. V lost 10 bases and J 6 bases, leaving 15 bases between the germline ends. Per the germline V gene, CDR1 is SEHNR and CDR2 is FQNEAQ (reference sequence). CDR3 nucleotide sequence: TGTGCCACCCCGTTGGGGGGCGATGGCTACACCTTC. This gives the protein CATPLGGDGYTF.

This clone was detected once. The rearrangement uses TRBV4-1 and TRBJ2-7, with TRBD1 matching 7 bases. The CDR3 consists of 14 residues. The J segment lost 3 bases and the V segment lost 5 bases, leaving 7 bases of the junction unmatched. Germline lookup yields CDR1 MGHRA and CDR2 YSYEKL. The CDR3 sequence is CASSSRDSHYEQYF. CDR3 nucleotides: TGCGCCAGCAGCTCCCGGGACAGCCACTACGAGCAGTACTTC.

The chain joins TRBV18 to TRBJ1-6; D uncertain. The CDR3 covers 12 residues. The V end lost 5 bases, the J end lost 7 bases, and 6 bases lay between the germline ends. Germline V gene sequence: CDR1 KGHSH, CDR2 LQKENI. The CDR3 loop is CASSESNSPLHF. Written as DNA, the CDR3 is TGTGCCAGCTCAGAGAGCAATTCACCCCTCCACTTT. Full variable domain (rest looked up from reference TRBV18 and TRBJ1-6): NAGVMQNPRHLVRRRGQEARLRCSPMKGHSHVYWYRQLPEEGLKFMVYLQKENIIDESGMPKERFSAEFPKEGPSILRIQQVVRGDSAAYFCASSESNSPLHFGNGTRLTVT.

V is TRBV11-3 and J is TRBJ2-3; D remains ambiguous. The CDR3 is 14 amino acids. V was clipped by 4 bases and J by 1 base, with 9 bases between them. Germline loops: CDR1 SGHNT, CDR2 YENEEA. The CDR3 sequence: CASSYNRGTDTQYF. DNA for the CDR3: TGTGCCAGCAGCTACAACAGAGGCACAGATACGCAGTATTTT. The whole variable domain, filled in from reference TRBV11-3 and TRBJ2-3, reads EAGVVQSPRYKIIEKKQPVAFWCNPISGHNTLYWYLQNLGQGPELLIRYENEEAVDDSQLPKDRFSAERLKGVDSTLKIQPAELGDSAVYLCASSYNRGTDTQYFGPGTRLTVL.

V and J are TRBV11-3 and TRBJ2-2; D gene unclear. Per germline, CDR1 SGHNT and CDR2 YENEEA. This CDR3 has 14 amino acids. The V gene lost 4 bases and the J gene lost 3 bases, with 9 bases spanning the gap. CDR3 in amino acids: CASSSMVDTGELFF. CDR3 DNA: TGTGCCAGCAGCTCTATGGTGGACACCGGGGAGCTGTTTTTT.

The V call is TRBV10-1, the J call TRBJ1-1, with 7 positions matching TRBD1. The CDR3 has 15 amino acids. Germline assignment: CDR1 WNHNN and CDR2 SYGVQD (reference sequence). Germline trimming cut 6 bases from V and 3 bases from J; bases unmatched to any gene: 10. The DNA of the CDR3 is TGCGCCAGCAGGAAACTACAGGGGCTATACACTGAAGCTTTCTTT. It specifies CASRKLQGLYTEAFF.

The chain recombines TRBV19 with TRBJ2-1; the D is unclear. CDR3 size: 12 residues. The germline V gene encodes CDR1 LNHDA and CDR2 SQIVND (reference sequence). V was trimmed by 1 base and J by 6 bases, leaving 4 bases between them. CDR3 residues: CASSIGSNEQFF. The CDR3 DNA is TGTGCCAGTAGTATAGGGAGCAATGAGCAGTTCTTC. The full variable domain, in which reference TRBV19 and TRBJ2-1 provide the parts outside the CDR3, is DGGITQSPKYLFRKEGQNVTLSCEQNLNHDAMYWYRQDPGQGLRLIYYSQIVNDFQKGDIAEGYSVSREKKESFPLTVTSAQKNPTAFYLCASSIGSNEQFFGPGTRLTVL.

V usage is TRBV19 and J usage is TRBJ1-6, with 7 bases fitting TRBD1. Germline V gene lookup returns CDR1 LNHDA and CDR2 SQIVND (reference sequence). The CDR3 is 15 residues long. The V segment lost 1 base and the J segment 8 bases; nucleotides outside the gene matches: 5. CDR3: CASSIGGTEYSPLHF. CDR3 DNA sequence: TGTGCCAGTAGTATAGGGGGGACAGAATATTCACCCCTCCACTTT.

The table lists this clone with a count of one. The V and J genes are TRBV7-9 and TRBJ1-3; D perhaps matches TRBD1 (5 bases). Germline CDR1 SEHNR, CDR2 FQNEAQ (reference sequence). The germline V and J ends were trimmed by 6 bases and 1 base, with 7 bases remaining between them. The length of the CDR3 is 13 residues. The CDR3, as DNA: TGTGCCAGCAGTCCAGGGTCTGGAAACACCATATATTTT. Its protein is CASSPGSGNTIYF.

J is TRBJ1-1 and V is TRBV19, with D unresolved. This CDR3 contains 14 residues. The V and J ends lost 6 bases and 4 bases respectively, with 15 bases between them. Germline CDR1 is LNHDA and CDR2 is SQIVND (reference sequence). The CDR3 region has the DNA TGTGCCAGTAGCTCCTCGTCGGGGAGCACTGAAGCTTTCTTT. It codes for CASSSSSGSTEAFF. Based on the CDR3 plus reference TRBV19 and TRBJ1-1, the full variable domain is DGGITQSPKYLFRKEGQNVTLSCEQNLNHDAMYWYRQDPGQGLRLIYYSQIVNDFQKGDIAEGYSVSREKKESFPLTVTSAQKNPTAFYLCASSSSSGSTEAFFGQGTRLTVV.

The chain uses TRBV11-2 and TRBJ1-5, with D tentatively TRBD1 (6 bases). The V end was cut by 5 bases, the J end by 5 bases, with 10 bases between. CDR1 and CDR2 (germline): SGHAT, FQNNGV. The CDR3 is 13 residues long. The CDR3 here is CASSGGSHQPQHF. The CDR3 DNA reads as TGTGCCAGCAGCGGGGGCAGCCATCAGCCCCAGCATTTT.

The chain has TRBV9 and TRBJ2-3; D remains unclear. The CDR3 length is 16 residues. V dropped 4 bases and J dropped 0 bases, with 15 bases sitting between them. Germline CDR1 SGDLS, CDR2 YYNGEE. CDR3 residues: CASSLTSEPSTDTQYF. The CDR3 DNA reads as TGTGCCAGCAGCCTGACCTCGGAGCCCAGCACAGATACGCAGTATTTT.

The chain has TRBV6-2 or TRBV6-3 and TRBJ1-5, with D possibly matching TRBD1 (5 bases). CDR3 length: 16 residues. V dropped 0 bases and J dropped 4 bases, with 13 bases sitting between them. Germline CDR1 reads MNHEY; CDR2 reads SVGEGT. This chain's CDR3 is CASSYSRAGTNQPQHF. In DNA form, the CDR3 reads TGTGCCAGCAGTTACTCGAGGGCGGGGACTAATCAGCCCCAGCATTTT.

V and J are TRBV16 and TRBJ1-5, with D maybe TRBD1 (6 bases). The CDR3 loop spans 14 amino acids. V lost 6 bases and J 5 bases, leaving 14 bases between the germline ends. Germline assignment: CDR1 KGHSY and CDR2 FQNENV. The CDR3 coding sequence is TGTGCCAGCAGTCTTCACAGGGCCGATCAGCCCCAGCATTTT. As protein: CASSLHRADQPQHF.

The rearrangement uses TRBV3-1 (or the pseudogene TRBV3-2) and TRBJ1-4, with a weak D call TRBD1 (6 bases). The CDR3 is 15 residues long. CDR1 and CDR2 (germline): LGHDT, YNNKEL (reference sequence). V lost 0 bases and J lost 8, with 13 bases in between. In nucleotides, the CDR3 is TGTGCCAGCAGCCAAGATACCAGGGGAGGGGAAAAACTGTTTTTT. This encodes CASSQDTRGGEKLFF.

The chain combines TRBV5-1 with TRBJ2-1; D perhaps matches TRBD2 (5 bases). This CDR3 is built from 15 residues. Per germline, CDR1 SGHRS and CDR2 YFSETQ. V was cut by 7 bases and J by 1 base, with 15 bases left in between. As DNA, the CDR3 is TGCGCCAGCCAACCCGGAGGCACATCCTACAATGAGCAGTTCTTC. Residues: CASQPGGTSYNEQFF.

The chain links TRBV10-3 to TRBJ2-7, with 7 bases that match TRBD1. V lost 8 bases, J lost 3 bases, and 4 bases stayed unmatched. CDR1 ENHRY and CDR2 SYGVKD come from the germline V gene. This CDR3 comprises 12 residues. DNA for the CDR3: TGTGCCATCCGGGACAGAGACTACGAGCAGTACTTC. It codes for CAIRDRDYEQYF.

This chain connects TRBV28 to TRBJ2-7, with D perhaps being TRBD1 or TRBD2 (6 bases each). The ends were cut back, 4 bases at V and 1 base at J, with 14 bases in the middle. CDR1 MDHEN and CDR2 SYDVKM come from the germline V gene. The CDR3 has 15 residues. The CDR3 nucleotides are TGTGCCAGCAGTTCATGGGGGGCCTCTTCCTACGAGCAGTACTTC. Translated: CASSSWGASSYEQYF.

The rearrangement joins TRBV5-1 to TRBJ1-1; no clear D gene. V was clipped by 1 base and J by 12 bases, with 10 bases between them. The CDR3 is 11 amino acids. The germline V gene has CDR1 SGHRS and CDR2 YFSETQ. The CDR3 loop is CASSLFSQTFF. In DNA, the CDR3 is TGCGCCAGCAGCTTGTTTTCCCAGACTTTCTTT.

The chain links TRBV30 to TRBJ2-7; maybe TRBD2 (6 bases). The CDR3 length is 16 residues. Trimming took off 1 base at V and 2 bases at J, with 18 bases between the two ends. Germline V gene sequence: CDR1 GTSNPN, CDR2 SVGIG (reference sequence). The CDR3 here is CAWSATGLRLPYEQYF. The CDR3 DNA reads as TGTGCCTGGAGTGCCACGGGACTCCGTTTGCCCTACGAGCAGTACTTC.

This clone was seen only once. The V and J genes are TRBV28 and TRBJ1-5; possibly TRBD1 for D (5 bases). V was clipped by 2 bases and J by 4 bases, with 12 bases between them. The CDR3 is 15 amino acids. Germline V gene lookup returns CDR1 MDHEN and CDR2 SYDVKM. The CDR3 DNA reads TGTGCCAGCAGTTTAGGAGGGGTAGGTAATCAGCCCCAGCATTTT. Protein sequence: CASSLGGVGNQPQHF.

The CDR3 loop is CASSSQGFNEKLFF. CDR3 nucleotide sequence: TGTGCCAGCAGCTCACAGGGGTTTAATGAAAAACTGTTTTTT. The chain carries TRBV11-2 and TRBJ1-4; 7 bases map to TRBD1. This CDR3 comprises 14 residues. V lost 4 bases, J lost 4 bases, and 3 bases stayed unmatched. Germline V gene data show CDR1 as SGHAT and CDR2 as FQNNGV.

This rearrangement joins TRBV7-2 to TRBJ1-2; no firm D call. This CDR3 contains 14 residues. The V and J ends lost 0 bases and 2 bases respectively, with 7 bases between them. Per the germline V gene, CDR1 is SGHTA and CDR2 is FQGNSA. This chain's CDR3 is CASSLALTNYGYTF. The CDR3 nucleotides read TGTGCCAGCAGCTTAGCCCTCACAAACTATGGCTACACCTTC.

This clone was found a few times. The CDR3 region is CASSFADRGNYGYTF. The CDR3 DNA is TGTGCCAGCAGCTTCGCGGACAGGGGAAACTATGGCTACACCTTC. This rearrangement joins TRBV4-2 to TRBJ1-2; 9 bases map to TRBD1. The V and J ends lost 5 bases and 2 bases, in that order; junction bases with no gene match: 6. The CDR3 consists of 15 residues. Germline CDR1 is LGHNA and CDR2 is YNFKEQ.

The chain employs TRBV30 and TRBJ2-1; 7 bases align to TRBD1. The junction had 10 bases not matched to a gene; V was cut back by 4 bases and J by 4 bases. This CDR3 comprises 15 residues. Germline CDR1 is GTSNPN and CDR2 is SVGIG (reference sequence). For the CDR3, the DNA is TGTGCCTGGACCCTGGGGACAGTACTTTACAATGAGCAGTTCTTC. Protein: CAWTLGTVLYNEQFF.

The genes are TRBV2 and TRBJ2-2, with 8 bases identical to TRBD2. The CDR3 contains 13 residues. Germline assignment: CDR1 SNHLY and CDR2 FYNNEI. V gave up 6 bases and J gave up 3 bases; unmatched junction bases: 0. The DNA of the CDR3 is TGTGCCAGCAGACTAGCGGACACCGGGGAGCTGTTTTTT. It codes for CASRLADTGELFF.